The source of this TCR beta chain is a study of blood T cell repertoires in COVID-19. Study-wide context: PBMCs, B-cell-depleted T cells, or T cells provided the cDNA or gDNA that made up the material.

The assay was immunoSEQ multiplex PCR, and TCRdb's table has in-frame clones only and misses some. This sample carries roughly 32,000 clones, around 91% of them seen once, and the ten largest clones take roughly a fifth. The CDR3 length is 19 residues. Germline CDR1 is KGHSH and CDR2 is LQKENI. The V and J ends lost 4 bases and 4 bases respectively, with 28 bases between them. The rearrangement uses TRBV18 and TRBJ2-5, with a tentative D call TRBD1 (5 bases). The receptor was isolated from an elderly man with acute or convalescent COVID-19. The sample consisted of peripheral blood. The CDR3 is CASSRPPQGDPSELETQYF. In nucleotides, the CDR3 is TGTGCCAGCTCACGCCCTCCCCAAGGGGATCCGAGTGAGTTAGAGACCCAGTACTTC.